One and the same sample provided the 19 T cell receptor beta chains below, sequenced in a study of blood T cell repertoires in COVID-19 (dated by TCRdb to the early 2020s). The library was obtained by the immunoSEQ multiplex PCR assay. What TCRdb holds here is the immuneACCESS table cut down to in-frame rearrangements. Part of the clones is not present; checked against another copy, under half of the missing clones reflect an unresolved V gene, and the others are unexplained. The sample contains approximately 51,000 clones, 87% of them found a single time. The ten largest account for 6.5% of the sample. The sample was peripheral blood. The receptors shown here come from a man aged 50 to 60 with active COVID-19.

The chain joins TRBV7-2 to TRBJ2-7, with 11 bases aligning to TRBD2. This CDR3 spans 16 amino acids. CDR1 and CDR2 (germline): SGHTA, FQGNSA. Trimming cost V 1 base and J 4 bases; bases outside gene matches: 6. The CDR3 bases are TGTGCCAGCAGCTTAGGTAGCGGGAGGGTCCCGTACGAGCAGTACTTC. Protein: CASSLGSGRVPYEQYF.

V is TRBV6-5 and J is TRBJ2-2; 9 positions match TRBD1. CDR3 size: 14 residues. The junction had 2 bases not matched to a gene; V was cut back by 6 bases and J by 3 bases. CDR1 is MNHEY and CDR2 is SVGAGI in the germline V gene. The CDR3 reads CASRGDRDTGELFF. The DNA of the CDR3 is TGTGCCAGCAGGGGGGACAGGGACACCGGGGAGCTGTTTTTT.

This clone was found once. The chain is built from TRBV18 and TRBJ2-1, with 7 bases that match TRBD1. Germline CDR1 and CDR2: KGHSH and LQKENI. Trimming at V came to 0 bases and at J to 11 bases, leaving 7 bases not matched to a gene. This CDR3 spans 14 amino acids. The CDR3 DNA reads as TGTGCCAGCTCACCACCAATAGGGGGCGATAAGCAGTTCTTC. It encodes CASSPPIGGDKQFF.

CDR3 protein: CATSRDGRQGGTQYF. As DNA, the CDR3 is TGTGCCACCAGCAGAGATGGGCGACAGGGAGGGACCCAGTACTTC. The chain has TRBV15 and TRBJ2-5, with D perhaps TRBD1 (7 bases). With 0 bases removed from V and 7 bases from J, the gap between germline ends came to 15 bases. Germline CDR1 reads LNHNV; CDR2 reads YYDKDF (reference sequence). The CDR3 has 15 residues.

The gene calls are TRBV9 and TRBJ1-1; maybe TRBD1 (5 bases). V was shortened by 0 bases and J by 1 base, with 7 bases between the two germline ends. Per germline, CDR1 SGDLS and CDR2 YYNGEE. The CDR3 sequence is 14 residues long. Here the CDR3 DNA reads TGTGCCAGCAGCGTAGTTGGACAGAACACTGAAGCTTTCTTT. Its protein is CASSVVGQNTEAFF.

The chain has TRBV29-1 and TRBJ2-1; 10 nucleotides match TRBD2. This CDR3 is built from 12 residues. V was pared by 4 bases and J by 12 bases, with 6 bases of the junction left unmatched. The germline gives CDR1 SQVTM, CDR2 ANQGSEA. This CDR3 is CSVGGASGRQFF. CDR3 in DNA: TGCAGCGTTGGGGGGGCTAGCGGGAGGCAGTTCTTC.

The gene calls are TRBV7-9 and TRBJ2-2, with TRBD1 identical over 10 bases. CDR1 and CDR2 (germline): SEHNR, FQNEAQ (reference sequence). There are 14 residues in the CDR3. Losses at the gene ends were 5 bases for V and 7 bases for J; bases not matched to a gene: 4. The CDR3 DNA is TGTGCCAGCAGCCCAGGACAGGGGGGCGGGGAGCTGTTTTTT. It yields the protein CASSPGQGGGELFF. The entire variable domain, with the rest obtained from reference TRBV7-9 and TRBJ2-2, is as follows: DTGVSQNPRHKITKRGQNVTFRCDPISEHNRLYWYRQTLGQGPEFLTYFQNEAQLEKSRLLSDRFSAERPKGSFSTLEIQRTEQGDSAMYLCASSPGQGGGELFFGEGSRLTVL.

The V and J genes are TRBV2 and TRBJ1-1, with D maybe TRBD1 (6 bases). The CDR3 loop spans 14 amino acids. Trimming shortened V by 4 bases and J by 5 bases, and 14 bases separated the two germline ends. Germline V CDR1 and CDR2: SNHLY, FYNNEI. The CDR3 here is CASSAQQGETEAFF. CDR3 in DNA: TGTGCCAGCAGTGCCCAACAGGGTGAAACTGAAGCTTTCTTT.

This sequence joins TRBV6-5 and TRBJ1-2, with TRBD1 matching over 9 bases. Trimming cost V 6 bases and J 7 bases; bases outside gene matches: 9. There are 14 residues in the CDR3. Germline lookup yields CDR1 MNHEY and CDR2 SVGAGI. CDR3: CASSRTGGGSGYTF. CDR3 nucleotides: TGTGCCAGCAGCCGAACAGGGGGCGGCAGTGGCTACACCTTC.

This clone was picked up one time. This sequence joins TRBV7-2 and TRBJ1-1; D not resolved. V was pared by 5 bases and J by 5 bases, with 12 bases between. The germline V gene has CDR1 SGHTA and CDR2 FQGNSA. The CDR3 contains 13 residues. CDR3: CASSRRSGTEAFF. CDR3 nucleotides: TGTGCCAGCAGCAGACGGTCGGGGACTGAAGCTTTCTTT.

This clone has just one count. This chain uses TRBV5-1 with TRBJ1-2; tentatively, D is TRBD1 (5 bases). CDR1 and CDR2 from the germline V gene are SGHRS and YFSETQ. The CDR3 is made up of 13 amino acids. The V and J ends lost 0 bases and 8 bases respectively, with 11 bases between them. CDR3 in DNA: TGCGCCAGCAGCTTGGGCGGGGCGAGGGGCTACACCTTC. Translated: CASSLGGARGYTF.

V gene TRBV23-1 combines with J gene TRBJ2-1; a weak D match, TRBD1 (7 bases). TRBV23-1 is marked as an open reading frame, function uncertain. The germline V and J ends were trimmed by 3 bases and 7 bases, with 16 bases remaining between them. CDR3 length equals 15 residues. Here the CDR3 reads CASSHGGRRGNEQFF. The CDR3 DNA reads as TGCGCCAGCAGTCACGGAGGGCGCAGGGGGAATGAGCAGTTCTTC.

This chain connects TRBV30 to TRBJ1-2; TRBD1 might be the D (6 bases). CDR3 length: 12 amino acids. Germline values: CDR1 GTSNPN, CDR2 SVGIG (reference sequence). Between the trimmed V and J ends, which lost 4 bases and 3 bases, there was a span of 9 bases. CDR3 amino acids: CAWTTGYYGYTF. In DNA, the CDR3 is TGTGCCTGGACTACAGGGTACTATGGCTACACCTTC.

The chain uses TRBV4-3 and TRBJ2-5; D is ambiguous. The germline CDR1 and CDR2 sequences are LGHNA and YSLEER. Trimming took off 0 bases at V and 5 bases at J, with 19 bases between the two ends. The CDR3 sequence is 17 residues long. As DNA, the CDR3 is TGCGCCAGCAGCCAAGATAGCTTCCGGCCCGGTTCGGAGACCCAGTACTTC. The encoded protein is CASSQDSFRPGSETQYF.

This clone was seen more than once but under ten times. The V gene is TRBV10-3, the J gene TRBJ2-2; 10 nucleotides match TRBD1. Germline CDR1 is ENHRY and CDR2 is SYGVKD. This CDR3 contains 14 residues. With V trimmed by 10 bases and J by 3 bases, 5 bases remained unmatched. In DNA form, the CDR3 reads TGTGCCACCTCCGGGACAGGGGACACCGGGGAGCTGTTTTTT. Residues: CATSGTGDTGELFF.

The CDR3 coding sequence is TGTGCCAGCAGCCCCTCGGTTAGGGGGCGCCGGGACTATGGCTACACCTTC. Protein sequence: CASSPSVRGRRDYGYTF. V gene TRBV27 combines with J gene TRBJ1-2; 7 bases align to TRBD1. The V gene end was trimmed by 6 bases and the J gene end by 3 bases; junction bases not matched to a gene: 16. The V gene's germline CDR1 is MNHEY and CDR2 SMNVEV (reference sequence). The CDR3 is 17 amino acids.

The J gene is TRBJ2-1, the V gene TRBV10-3; D is possibly TRBD2 (5 bases). Germline V gene lookup returns CDR1 ENHRY and CDR2 SYGVKD. The CDR3 is 11 amino acids. The V and J ends lost 8 bases and 8 bases respectively, with 10 bases between them. The CDR3 coding sequence is TGTGCCATCTTGAGGGCCGATGAGCAGTTCTTC. The encoded protein is CAILRADEQFF.

The V call is TRBV27, the J call TRBJ1-1; a possible D gene is TRBD1 (5 bases). The germline CDR1 and CDR2 sequences are MNHEY and SMNVEV (reference sequence). This CDR3 is built from 15 residues. The germline V and J ends were trimmed by 5 bases and 1 base, with 14 bases remaining between them. The CDR3 loop is CASSILGGGNTEAFF. CDR3 DNA sequence: TGTGCCAGCAGTATCCTCGGGGGAGGGAACACTGAAGCTTTCTTT.

The V gene is TRBV21-1, the J gene TRBJ1-2. TRBV21-1 is annotated as a pseudogene. The CDR3 has 14 residues. This CDR3 reads CASTLGCVRYGYTF. CDR3 DNA sequence: TGTGCCAGTACCCTCGGGTGTGTGCGCTATGGCTACACCTTC.